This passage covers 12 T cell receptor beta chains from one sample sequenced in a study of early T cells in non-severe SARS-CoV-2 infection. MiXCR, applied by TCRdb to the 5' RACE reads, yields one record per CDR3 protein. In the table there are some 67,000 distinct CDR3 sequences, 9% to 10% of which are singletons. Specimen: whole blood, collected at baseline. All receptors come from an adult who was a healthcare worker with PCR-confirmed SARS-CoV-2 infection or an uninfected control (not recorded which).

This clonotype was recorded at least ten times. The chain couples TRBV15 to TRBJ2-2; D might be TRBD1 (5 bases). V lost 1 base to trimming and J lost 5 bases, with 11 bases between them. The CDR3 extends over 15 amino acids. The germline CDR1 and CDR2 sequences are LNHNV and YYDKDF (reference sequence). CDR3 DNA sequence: TGTGCCACCAGCAGAGGACAGAGTGGGACCGGGGAGCTGTTTTTT. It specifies CATSRGQSGTGELFF.

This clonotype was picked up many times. For the CDR3, the DNA is TGTGCCAGCAGCCAGACTAGCGGGGGGGAGAATGAGCAGTTCTTC. This sequence encodes CASSQTSGGENEQFF. The chain couples TRBV3-1 to TRBJ2-1; 14 bases are a match to TRBD2. The V and J ends lost 3 bases and 7 bases, in that order; junction bases with no gene match: 2. Germline CDR1 LGHDT, CDR2 YNNKEL (reference sequence). This CDR3 has 15 residues.

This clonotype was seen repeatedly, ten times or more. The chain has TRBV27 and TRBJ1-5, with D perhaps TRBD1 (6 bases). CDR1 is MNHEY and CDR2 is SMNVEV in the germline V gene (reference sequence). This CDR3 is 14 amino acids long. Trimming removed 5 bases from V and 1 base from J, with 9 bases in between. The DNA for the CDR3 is TGTGCCAGCAGTCAGGACAGAAGCAATCAGCCCCAGCATTTT. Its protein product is CASSQDRSNQPQHF.

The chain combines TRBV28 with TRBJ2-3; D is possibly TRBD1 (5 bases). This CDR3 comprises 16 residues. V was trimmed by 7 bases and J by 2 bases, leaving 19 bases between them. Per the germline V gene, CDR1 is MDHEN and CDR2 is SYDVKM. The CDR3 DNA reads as TGTGCCAGCACCCCACCACAGGAAAGGGTCACAGATACGCAGTATTTT. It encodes CASTPPQERVTDTQYF.

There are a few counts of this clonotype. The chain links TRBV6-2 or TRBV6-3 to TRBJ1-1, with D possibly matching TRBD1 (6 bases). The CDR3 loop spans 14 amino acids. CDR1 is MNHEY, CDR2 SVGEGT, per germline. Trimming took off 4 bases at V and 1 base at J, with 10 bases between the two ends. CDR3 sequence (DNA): TGTGCCAGCAGTTTCTCGGGGGCGAACACTGAAGCTTTCTTT. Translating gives CASSFSGANTEAFF.

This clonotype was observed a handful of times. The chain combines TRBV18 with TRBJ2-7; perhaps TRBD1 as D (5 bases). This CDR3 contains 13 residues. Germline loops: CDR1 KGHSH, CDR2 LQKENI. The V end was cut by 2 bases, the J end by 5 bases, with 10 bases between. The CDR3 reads CASSPMQGHEQYF. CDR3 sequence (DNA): TGTGCCAGCTCACCAATGCAGGGCCACGAGCAGTACTTC.

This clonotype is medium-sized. The CDR3 sequence: CSVEIGGAETQYF. The CDR3 bases are TGCAGCGTGGAGATTGGGGGAGCAGAGACCCAGTACTTC. The V call is TRBV29-1, the J call TRBJ2-5; either TRBD1 or TRBD2 may fit D (5 bases each). Per the germline V gene, CDR1 is SQVTM and CDR2 is ANQGSEA. This CDR3 has 13 amino acids. Trimming removed 6 bases from V and 4 bases from J, with 15 bases in between.

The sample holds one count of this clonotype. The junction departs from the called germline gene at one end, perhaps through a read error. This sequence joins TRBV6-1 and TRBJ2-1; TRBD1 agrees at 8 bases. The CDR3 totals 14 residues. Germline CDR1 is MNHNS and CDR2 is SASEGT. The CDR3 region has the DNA TGTGCCAGCAGTGAAGTGGGAAGGACAGGGTACACTCACTTC. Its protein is CASSEVGRTGYTHF.

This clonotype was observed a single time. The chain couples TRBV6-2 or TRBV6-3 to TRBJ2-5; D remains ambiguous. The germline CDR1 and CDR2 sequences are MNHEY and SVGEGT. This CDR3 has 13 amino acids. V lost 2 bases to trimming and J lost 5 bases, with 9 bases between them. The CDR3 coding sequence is TGTGCCAGCAGTTACCGGATCGGGGAGACCCAGTACTTC. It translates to CASSYRIGETQYF.

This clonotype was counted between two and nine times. The CDR3 reads CASSAAGHEQYF. The DNA for the CDR3 is TGTGCCAGCAGTGCGGCAGGCCACGAGCAGTACTTC. The J gene is TRBJ2-7, the V gene TRBV2; no clear D. V dropped 4 bases and J dropped 5 bases, with 9 bases sitting between them. Germline V lookup: CDR1 SNHLY, CDR2 FYNNEI. This CDR3 spans 12 amino acids. Combining the CDR3 with reference TRBV2 and TRBJ2-7 gives the whole variable domain EPEVTQTPSHQVTQMGQEVILRCVPISNHLYFYWYRQILGQKVEFLVSFYNNEISEKSEIFDDQFSVERPDGSNFTLKIRSTKLEDSAMYFCASSAAGHEQYFGPGTRLTVT.

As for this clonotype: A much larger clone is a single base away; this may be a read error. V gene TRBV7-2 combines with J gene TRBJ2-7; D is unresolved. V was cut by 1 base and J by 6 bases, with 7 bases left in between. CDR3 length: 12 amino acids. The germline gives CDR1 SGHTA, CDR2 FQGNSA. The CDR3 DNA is TGTGCCAGCAGCTTAGGCTACTCCGAGCAGTACTTC. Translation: CASSLGYSEQYF.

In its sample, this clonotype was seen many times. The CDR3 spells CASSFGQGAGELFF. DNA of the CDR3: TGTGCCAGCAGTTTCGGTCAGGGTGCCGGGGAGCTGTTTTTT. V and J are TRBV12-3 or TRBV12-4 and TRBJ2-2; a weak D match, TRBD1 (5 bases). The CDR3 runs 14 residues. V was pared by 3 bases and J by 6 bases, with 11 bases between.